Listed here are 20 T cell receptor beta chains from one sample, sequenced in a study of blood T cell repertoires in COVID-19. Generated by immunoSEQ multiplex PCR, the TCRdb table keeps only in-frame clones and is missing some. The sample yields some 80,000 clones, roughly 88% seen once. Sequencing was performed on peripheral blood. Receptor source: a human donor in a cohort sampled during active COVID-19.

The rearrangement links TRBV9 to TRBJ1-3; TRBD1 aligns across 10 bases. V lost 3 bases and J lost 3; bases outside the gene matches: 9. Germline V gives CDR1 SGDLS, CDR2 YYNGEE. This CDR3 has 17 residues. The CDR3 sequence: CASSAGGRTGGGNTIYF. CDR3 sequence (DNA): TGTGCCAGCAGCGCGGGCGGTCGGACAGGGGGTGGAAACACCATATATTTT.

V is TRBV5-1 and J is TRBJ2-7, with D perhaps TRBD2 (6 bases). In germline, CDR1 is SGHRS, CDR2 YFSETQ. The CDR3 length is 15 residues. With 0 bases removed from V and 3 bases from J, the gap between germline ends came to 13 bases. The CDR3 DNA is TGCGCCAGCAGCTTGGTTCCGGGAGCCAGCTACGAGCAGTACTTC. Translated, it gives CASSLVPGASYEQYF.

The chain couples TRBV19 to TRBJ1-6, with TRBD1 matching 9 bases. Germline V lookup: CDR1 LNHDA, CDR2 SQIVND (reference sequence). The CDR3 loop spans 14 amino acids. V shed 5 bases, J shed 9 bases, and the junction held 5 bases outside the gene matches. The CDR3 nucleotides are TGTGCCAGTAGTCCGGGACAGGGATCTTCACCCCTCCACTTT. Its translation: CASSPGQGSSPLHF.

The chain combines TRBV4-2 with TRBJ2-5, with 8 bases lining up with TRBD1. Trimming removed 4 bases from V and 5 bases from J; junction bases left unmatched: 6. The germline gives CDR1 LGHNA, CDR2 YNFKEQ. The CDR3 has 14 residues. The CDR3 spells CASSPDRVGETQYF. Written as DNA, the CDR3 is TGTGCCAGCAGCCCGGACAGGGTAGGGGAGACCCAGTACTTC.

The rearrangement joins TRBV5-1 to TRBJ2-4; D possibly corresponds to TRBD2 (6 bases). This CDR3 contains 16 residues. V was trimmed by 2 bases and J by 1 base, leaving 13 bases between them. Germline CDR1 is SGHRS and CDR2 is YFSETQ. The DNA for the CDR3 is TGCGCCAGCAGCTTCCCGACTGGAGGGGCCAAAAACATTCAGTACTTC. Encoded protein: CASSFPTGGAKNIQYF.

The chain uses TRBV13 and TRBJ2-3; 11 nucleotides agree with TRBD2. The CDR3 totals 16 residues. After removal of 1 base from V and 6 bases from J, the junction contained 6 bases not matched to a gene. Germline values: CDR1 PRHDT, CDR2 FYEKMQ (reference sequence). The CDR3 DNA sequence: TGTGCCAGCAGCTTAGTAGCGGGGGGGCCTGTGGATACGCAGTATTTT. Translating it yields CASSLVAGGPVDTQYF.

The V and J genes are TRBV13 and TRBJ1-3, with 8 bases identical to TRBD1. The CDR3 covers 16 residues. Trimming took 5 bases from V and 1 from J; bases not matched to a gene: 7. From germline, CDR1 is PRHDT and CDR2 FYEKMQ (reference sequence). This CDR3 reads CASSPRDRLSGNTIYF. The CDR3 coding sequence is TGTGCCAGCAGCCCCCGGGACAGGTTATCTGGAAACACCATATATTTT.

The rearrangement joins TRBV5-4 to TRBJ2-1; 7 nucleotides align to TRBD2. From germline, CDR1 is SGHNT and CDR2 YYREEE (reference sequence). The CDR3 runs 17 residues. J lost 3 bases, V lost 1 base, and 10 bases had no gene match. Here the CDR3 reads CASSLSVGGGLYNEQFF. Written as DNA, the CDR3 is TGTGCCAGCAGCTTGTCTGTGGGGGGGGGTCTCTACAATGAGCAGTTCTTC.

The chain combines TRBV7-2 with TRBJ1-1, with D perhaps TRBD1 (5 bases). Germline assignment: CDR1 SGHTA and CDR2 FQGNSA. This CDR3 has 14 amino acids. V was pared by 3 bases and J by 1 base, with 9 bases between. CDR3 residues: CASSLAGGNTEAFF. The CDR3 DNA sequence: TGTGCCAGCAGCTTGGCGGGGGGGAACACTGAAGCTTTCTTT.

This clone was detected once. The chain carries TRBV7-9 and TRBJ2-1, with 10 bases matching TRBD2. The germline gives CDR1 SEHNR, CDR2 FQNEAQ (reference sequence). The junction had 4 bases not matched to a gene; V was cut back by 3 bases and J by 8 bases. The CDR3 runs to 14 residues. The CDR3 loop is CASSLPSGRDEQFF. The CDR3 DNA is TGTGCCAGCAGCTTGCCGAGCGGGAGGGATGAGCAGTTCTTC.

The gene calls are TRBV5-6 and TRBJ2-7, with 8 bases fitting TRBD1. This CDR3 has 15 residues. Germline-derived CDR1 and CDR2 are SGHDT and YYEEEE. Trimming cost V 0 bases and J 0 bases; bases outside gene matches: 2. The CDR3 nucleotides are TGTGCCAGCAGCTTGGGACAGGGGTCCTCCTACGAGCAGTACTTC. Translating it yields CASSLGQGSSYEQYF.

This chain joins TRBV12-3 or TRBV12-4 and TRBJ2-1; 9 positions match TRBD1. V gave up 1 base and J gave up 14 bases; unmatched junction bases: 0. The CDR3 runs to 11 residues. DNA of the CDR3: TGTGCCAGCAGTTTAGGACAGGGGGAGTTCTTC. Its translation: CASSLGQGEFF.

The V gene is TRBV19, the J gene TRBJ1-3, with a tentative D call TRBD1 (5 bases). The V gene's germline CDR1 is LNHDA and CDR2 SQIVND (reference sequence). CDR3 length: 14 residues. Trimming stripped 9 bases from V and 4 bases from J, with 16 bases between. The CDR3 coding sequence is TGTGCCAGCCGTCGCGGGGGAGGGGGAAACACCATATATTTT. Its protein is CASRRGGGGNTIYF.

The chain carries TRBV19 and TRBJ2-5; 7 bases are shared with TRBD1. This CDR3 has 14 residues. Per the germline V gene, CDR1 is LNHDA and CDR2 is SQIVND (reference sequence). The V segment lost 1 base and the J segment 1 base; nucleotides outside the gene matches: 0. CDR3 sequence: CASSIGQGQETQYF. The DNA of the CDR3 is TGTGCCAGTAGTATAGGACAGGGCCAAGAGACCCAGTACTTC.

This chain joins TRBV19 and TRBJ2-4, with D tentatively TRBD1 (5 bases). From germline, CDR1 is LNHDA and CDR2 SQIVND (reference sequence). The CDR3 runs to 18 residues. Between the trimmed V and J ends, which lost 1 base and 0 bases, there was a span of 16 bases. In nucleotides, the CDR3 is TGTGCCAGTAGTATAGGGACACAGACCGGAATAGCCAAAAACATTCAGTACTTC. Translation gives CASSIGTQTGIAKNIQYF.

The chain combines TRBV6-5 with TRBJ2-1; the match to TRBD1 covers 7 bases. Looked up from germline, CDR1 is MNHEY and CDR2 is SVGAGI. The trim removed 6 bases at V and 5 bases at J, leaving 10 bases unmatched. The CDR3 is 15 residues long. The CDR3 is CASRPTGTVNNEQFF. Here the CDR3 DNA reads TGTGCCAGCAGGCCAACCGGGACAGTAAACAATGAGCAGTTCTTC.

Here the CDR3 DNA reads TGTGCCAGCGCGAGGACAGGGGGGGAGACCCAGTACTTC. Protein product: CASARTGGETQYF. The chain joins TRBV9 to TRBJ2-5; 10 bases are shared with TRBD1. The CDR3 runs 13 residues. The V gene's germline CDR1 is SGDLS and CDR2 YYNGEE. V dropped 7 bases and J dropped 5; count of bases not matched to a gene: 5.

V gene TRBV28 combines with J gene TRBJ2-1; 8 nucleotides match TRBD2. The CDR3 length is 15 residues. In germline, CDR1 is MDHEN, CDR2 SYDVKM. Losses at the gene ends were 7 bases for V and 3 bases for J; bases not matched to a gene: 8. CDR3 sequence: CASNPGLGSYNEQFF. CDR3 nucleotides: TGTGCCAGCAATCCGGGACTAGGAAGCTACAATGAGCAGTTCTTC.

The chain carries TRBV9 and TRBJ2-1; 11 bases line up with TRBD2. The CDR3 runs to 15 residues. V was clipped by 4 bases and J by 6 bases; unmatched bases: 6. CDR1 is SGDLS and CDR2 is YYNGEE in the germline V gene. This chain's CDR3 is CASSRSGGAVNEQFF. The CDR3 DNA sequence: TGTGCCAGCAGCCGTAGCGGGGGGGCCGTCAATGAGCAGTTCTTC.

This clone came up once. The chain joins TRBV19 to TRBJ2-2; 9 nucleotides match TRBD2. J was trimmed by 6 bases and V by 4 bases; bases with no gene match: 6. The CDR3 is made up of 15 amino acids. Germline CDR1 is LNHDA and CDR2 is SQIVND (reference sequence). Here the CDR3 DNA reads TGTGCCAGTAGTAGGAGCGGGGGGAGGGCCGGGGAGCTGTTTTTT. This translates into CASSRSGGRAGELFF.